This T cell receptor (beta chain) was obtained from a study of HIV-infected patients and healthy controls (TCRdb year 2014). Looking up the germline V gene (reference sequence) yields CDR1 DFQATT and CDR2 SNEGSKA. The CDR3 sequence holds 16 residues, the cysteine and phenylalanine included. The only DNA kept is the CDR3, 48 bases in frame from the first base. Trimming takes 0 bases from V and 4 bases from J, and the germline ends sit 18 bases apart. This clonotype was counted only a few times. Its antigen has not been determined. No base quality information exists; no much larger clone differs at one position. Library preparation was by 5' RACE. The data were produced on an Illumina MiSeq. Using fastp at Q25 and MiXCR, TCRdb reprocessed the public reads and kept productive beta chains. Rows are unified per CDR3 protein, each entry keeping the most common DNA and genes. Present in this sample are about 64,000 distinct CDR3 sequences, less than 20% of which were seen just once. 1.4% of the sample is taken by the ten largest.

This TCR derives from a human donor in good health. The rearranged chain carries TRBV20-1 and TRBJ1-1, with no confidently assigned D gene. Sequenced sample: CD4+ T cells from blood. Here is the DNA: TGCAGTGCTAGAGATGACGGGCTGAATTGGGGCACTGAAGCTTTCTTT. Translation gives CSARDDGLNWGTEAFF.